These 15 T cell receptor beta chains share one sample of origin, sequenced in a study of PD-1 blockade in classical Hodgkin lymphoma (dated by TCRdb to about 2020). The library was built by means of the immunoSEQ multiplex PCR assay. Here the immuneACCESS table is served through TCRdb, limited to in-frame sequences with V and J called. Missing clones are a known gap in these copies; in checked studies unresolved V genes cover under half, and the rest lacks a known reason. The sample table holds 25,000 to 30,000 clones, of which roughly 78% were seen once. Roughly 17% of the sample belongs to the ten largest clones. What the time point label conveys for this sample: cycle 4 day 1 (C4D1), after around six weeks of nivolumab. Every trial patient had relapsed after autologous stem cell transplantation, and cohorts A, B and C differed in prior brentuximab vedotin exposure. This specimen consisted of peripheral blood mononuclear cells (PBMCs), obtained before the fourth cycle of nivolumab. These receptors were obtained from a human donor with classical Hodgkin lymphoma.

V gene TRBV19 combines with J gene TRBJ2-1; D is uncertain. In germline, CDR1 is LNHDA, CDR2 SQIVND (reference sequence). The CDR3 has 16 residues. The V gene lost 3 bases and the J gene lost 3 bases, with 15 bases spanning the gap. CDR3 region: CASSISTASYYNEQFF. The DNA for the CDR3 is TGTGCCAGTAGTATTTCTACGGCTTCATACTACAATGAGCAGTTCTTC.

This chain connects TRBV18 to TRBJ2-3; D unclear. The CDR3 covers 14 residues. V shed 6 bases and J shed 2 bases, with 12 bases lying between them. Germline V gives CDR1 KGHSH, CDR2 LQKENI. CDR3 sequence: CASSPRALTDTQYF. The CDR3 DNA sequence: TGTGCCAGCTCCCCTAGGGCCCTCACAGATACGCAGTATTTT. Combining the CDR3 with reference TRBV18 and TRBJ2-3 gives the whole variable domain NAGVMQNPRHLVRRRGQEARLRCSPMKGHSHVYWYRQLPEEGLKFMVYLQKENIIDESGMPKERFSAEFPKEGPSILRIQQVVRGDSAAYFCASSPRALTDTQYFGPGTRLTVL.

The chain recombines TRBV6-5 with TRBJ1-3, with unresolved D. This CDR3 has 16 residues. V lost 1 base, J lost 0 bases, and 10 bases lay in between. The germline V gene has CDR1 MNHEY and CDR2 SVGAGI. CDR3 bases: TGTGCCAGCAGTTACTATGGGAGTAGCTCTGGAAACACCATATATTTT. Its translation is CASSYYGSSSGNTIYF.

This clone was recorded a few times. The rearrangement uses TRBV25-1 and TRBJ1-2, with D possibly TRBD1 on 6 matching bases. The V gene lost 4 bases and the J gene lost 8 bases, with 14 bases spanning the gap. The germline V gene has CDR1 MGHDK and CDR2 SYGVNS. The CDR3 runs to 13 residues. The CDR3 sequence: CASSAATQGGYTF. The CDR3 DNA follows: TGTGCCAGCAGTGCAGCCACACAGGGCGGCTACACCTTC.

This chain connects TRBV6-1 to TRBJ1-3, with no clear D. This CDR3 contains 16 residues. V dropped 7 bases and J dropped 0 bases, with 16 bases sitting between them. From germline, CDR1 is MNHNS and CDR2 SASEGT. The DNA of the CDR3 is TGTGCCAGCACTGGAGCGGGCCGTAGCTCTGGAAACACCATATATTTT. Amino acid sequence: CASTGAGRSSGNTIYF.

This clone has a single count. The V and J genes are TRBV18 and TRBJ1-5; D not resolved. This CDR3 contains 15 residues. Trimming left V 2 bases short and J 0 bases short, with 8 bases between. The germline V gene has CDR1 KGHSH and CDR2 LQKENI. The CDR3 sequence: CASSPDGYSNQPQHF. For the CDR3, the DNA is TGTGCCAGCTCACCAGACGGCTATAGCAATCAGCCCCAGCATTTT.

The V call is TRBV5-5, the J call TRBJ2-1, with TRBD1 matching 7 bases. This CDR3 is built from 14 residues. V shed 6 bases, J shed 10 bases, and the junction held 13 bases outside the gene matches. The germline V gene has CDR1 SGHKS and CDR2 YYEKEE (reference sequence). The CDR3 protein is CASKSGTAMGEQFF. CDR3 DNA sequence: TGTGCCAGCAAGTCCGGGACAGCGATGGGCGAGCAGTTCTTC.

This chain uses TRBV28 with TRBJ2-3; unclear D gene. The V end was cut by 4 bases, the J end by 3 bases, with 8 bases between. The CDR3 is 13 residues long. In germline, CDR1 is MDHEN, CDR2 SYDVKM. The CDR3 reads CASSSPATDTQYF. CDR3 nucleotide sequence: TGTGCCAGCAGTTCCCCGGCTACAGATACGCAGTATTTT. Full variable domain (outside the CDR3, taken from reference TRBV28 and TRBJ2-3): DVKVTQSSRYLVKRTGEKVFLECVQDMDHENMFWYRQDPGLGLRLIYFSYDVKMKEKGDIPEGYSVSREKKERFSLILESASTNQTSMYLCASSSPATDTQYFGPGTRLTVL.

The gene calls are TRBV5-1 and TRBJ2-3; tentatively, D is TRBD2 (5 bases). V shed 1 base and J shed 2 bases, with 8 bases lying between them. The germline CDR1 and CDR2 sequences are SGHRS and YFSETQ. The CDR3 extends over 14 amino acids. The CDR3 spells CASSLMTNTDTQYF. CDR3 nucleotides: TGCGCCAGCAGCTTGATGACTAACACAGATACGCAGTATTTT.

The chain couples TRBV19 to TRBJ2-1; possibly TRBD2 for D (5 bases). Trimming took off 0 bases at V and 2 bases at J, with 14 bases between the two ends. Germline V CDR1 and CDR2: LNHDA, SQIVND (reference sequence). The CDR3 runs to 17 residues. The CDR3 region has the DNA TGTGCCAGTAGTATAGATGGTCGGGGAATCCCCTACAATGAGCAGTTCTTC. This encodes CASSIDGRGIPYNEQFF. Drawing the rest from reference TRBV19 and TRBJ2-1, the complete variable domain is DGGITQSPKYLFRKEGQNVTLSCEQNLNHDAMYWYRQDPGQGLRLIYYSQIVNDFQKGDIAEGYSVSREKKESFPLTVTSAQKNPTAFYLCASSIDGRGIPYNEQFFGPGTRLTVL.

Regarding this clone: This may be a read error, as it is one base from a much larger clone. Other DNA sequences of this sample code for an identical CDR3. V is TRBV9 and J is TRBJ2-2; D gene ambiguous. Trimming cost V 0 bases and J 4 bases, with 4 bases left between them. Germline values: CDR1 SGDLS, CDR2 YYNGEE. The CDR3 contains 13 residues. The CDR3 protein is CASSVGATGELFF. CDR3 bases: TGTGCCAGCAGCGTAGGTGCCACCGGGGAGCTGTTTTTT. The variable domain in full, with the rest retrieved from reference TRBV9 and TRBJ2-2, is DSGVTQTPKHLITATGQRVTLRCSPRSGDLSVYWYQQSLDQGLQFLIQYYNGEERAKGNILERFSAQQFPDLHSELNLSSLELGDSALYFCASSVGATGELFFGEGSRLTVL.

The chain employs TRBV12-2 and TRBJ2-1; TRBD2 was called by the table and not checked on the DNA. TRBV12-2 is a known pseudogene. CDR3 length: 18 amino acids. CDR3 sequence (DNA): TGTGCAAGTCGCTTAGGCTGGGTGGTGGGACTCCTGGGCAATGAGCAGTTCTTC. Its protein product is CASRLGWVVGLLGNEQFF.

J is TRBJ2-5 and V is TRBV28, with 7 bases that match TRBD2. Germline V gives CDR1 MDHEN, CDR2 SYDVKM. After removal of 5 bases from V and 1 base from J, the junction contained 13 bases not matched to a gene. The CDR3 totals 17 residues. CDR3 nucleotide sequence: TGTGCCAGCAGTCCTAACCCCTCCCTAGCGGTCCAAGAGACCCAGTACTTC. Protein: CASSPNPSLAVQETQYF.

This chain connects TRBV19 to TRBJ2-5; 9 bases line up with TRBD1. The CDR3 is made up of 14 amino acids. Germline values: CDR1 LNHDA, CDR2 SQIVND (reference sequence). The V gene end was trimmed by 3 bases and the J gene end by 5 bases; junction bases not matched to a gene: 4. CDR3 amino acids: CASSITGGRETQYF. DNA of the CDR3: TGTGCCAGTAGTATTACAGGGGGCCGCGAGACCCAGTACTTC. The full variable domain, with the rest looked up from reference TRBV19 and TRBJ2-5, is DGGITQSPKYLFRKEGQNVTLSCEQNLNHDAMYWYRQDPGQGLRLIYYSQIVNDFQKGDIAEGYSVSREKKESFPLTVTSAQKNPTAFYLCASSITGGRETQYFGPGTRLLVL.

This chain uses TRBV5-1 with TRBJ2-7; 7 bases line up with TRBD1. The CDR3 length is 14 residues. Germline trimming cut 1 base from V and 3 bases from J; bases unmatched to any gene: 4. Per the germline V gene, CDR1 is SGHRS and CDR2 is YFSETQ. CDR3 sequence reads: CASSLMGQFYEQYF. The CDR3 bases are TGCGCCAGCAGCTTGATGGGACAGTTCTACGAGCAGTACTTC.